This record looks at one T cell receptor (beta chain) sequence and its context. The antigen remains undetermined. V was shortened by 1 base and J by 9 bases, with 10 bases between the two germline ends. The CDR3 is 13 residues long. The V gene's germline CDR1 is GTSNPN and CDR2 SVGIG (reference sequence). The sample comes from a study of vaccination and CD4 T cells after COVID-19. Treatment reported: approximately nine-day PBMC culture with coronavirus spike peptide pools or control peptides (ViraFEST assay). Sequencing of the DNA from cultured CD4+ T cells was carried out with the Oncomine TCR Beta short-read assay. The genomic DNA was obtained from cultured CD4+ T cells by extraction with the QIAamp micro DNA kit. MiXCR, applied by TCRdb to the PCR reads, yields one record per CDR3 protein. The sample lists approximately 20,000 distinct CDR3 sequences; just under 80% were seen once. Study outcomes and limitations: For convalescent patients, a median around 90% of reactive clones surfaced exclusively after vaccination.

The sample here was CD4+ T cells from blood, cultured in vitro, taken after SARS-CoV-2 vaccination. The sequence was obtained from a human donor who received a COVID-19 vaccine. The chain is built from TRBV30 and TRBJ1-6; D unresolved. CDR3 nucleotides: TGTGCCTGGAGTGCCGGGCTGGCTTCACCCCTCCACTTT. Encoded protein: CAWSAGLASPLHF.